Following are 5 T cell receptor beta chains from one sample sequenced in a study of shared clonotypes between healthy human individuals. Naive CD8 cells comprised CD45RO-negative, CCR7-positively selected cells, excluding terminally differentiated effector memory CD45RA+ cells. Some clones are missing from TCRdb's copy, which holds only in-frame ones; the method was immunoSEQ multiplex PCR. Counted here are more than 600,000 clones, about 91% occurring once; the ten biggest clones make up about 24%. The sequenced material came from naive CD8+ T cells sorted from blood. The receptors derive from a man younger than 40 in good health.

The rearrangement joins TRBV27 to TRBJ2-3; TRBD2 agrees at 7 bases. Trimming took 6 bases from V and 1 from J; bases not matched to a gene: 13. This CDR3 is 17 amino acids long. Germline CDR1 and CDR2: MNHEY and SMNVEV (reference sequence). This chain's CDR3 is CASRPNAGRWGTDTQYF. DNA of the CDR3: TGTGCCAGCAGGCCAAACGCCGGGAGGTGGGGCACAGATACGCAGTATTTT.

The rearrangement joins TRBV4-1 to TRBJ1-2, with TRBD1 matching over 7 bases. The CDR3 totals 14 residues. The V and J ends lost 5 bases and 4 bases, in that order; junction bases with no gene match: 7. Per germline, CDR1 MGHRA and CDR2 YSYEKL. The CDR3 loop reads CASSKGTALYGYTF. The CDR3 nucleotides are TGCGCCAGCAGCAAAGGGACAGCCCTCTATGGCTACACCTTC.

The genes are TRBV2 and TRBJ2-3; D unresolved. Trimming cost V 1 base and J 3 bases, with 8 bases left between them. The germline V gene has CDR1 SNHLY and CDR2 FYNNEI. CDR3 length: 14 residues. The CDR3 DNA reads TGTGCCAGCAGTGAAGGCTTCGGGACAGATACGCAGTATTTT. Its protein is CASSEGFGTDTQYF. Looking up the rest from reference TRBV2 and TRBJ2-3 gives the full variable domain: EPEVTQTPSHQVTQMGQEVILRCVPISNHLYFYWYRQILGQKVEFLVSFYNNEISEKSEIFDDQFSVERPDGSNFTLKIRSTKLEDSAMYFCASSEGFGTDTQYFGPGTRLTVL.

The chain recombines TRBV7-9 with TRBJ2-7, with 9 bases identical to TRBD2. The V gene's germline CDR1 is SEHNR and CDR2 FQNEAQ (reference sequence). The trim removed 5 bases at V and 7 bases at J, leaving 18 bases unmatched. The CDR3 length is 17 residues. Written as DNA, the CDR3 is TGTGCCAGCAGCCTCCACGTGGGGACTAGCCCTCTCTGGGAGCAGTACTTC. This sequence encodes CASSLHVGTSPLWEQYF.

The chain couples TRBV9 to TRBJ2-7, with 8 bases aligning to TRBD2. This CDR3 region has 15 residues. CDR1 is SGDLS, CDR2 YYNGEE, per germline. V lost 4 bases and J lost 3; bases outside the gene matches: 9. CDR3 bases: TGTGCCAGCAGCCCCGGAGGGACTAGAAGCTACGAGCAGTACTTC. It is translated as CASSPGGTRSYEQYF.